This TCR beta chain was profiled in a study of Graves' ophthalmopathy and Graves' hyperthyroidism. This clonotype was counted between two and nine times. The TCR beta CDR3 regions underwent amplification from RNA transcripts. The first-round RT-PCR employed HTBI primers together with the Qiagen OneStep RT-PCR kit. A multiplex PCR was then performed as the second round. TCRdb passed the multiplex PCR reads through MiXCR, listing each CDR3 protein once. In the table there are hundreds of thousands of distinct CDR3 sequences, 15% of which are singletons. The CDR3 runs 16 residues. The V segment lost 1 base and the J segment 3 bases; nucleotides outside the gene matches: 6. Germline V gene data show CDR1 as SGHAT and CDR2 as FQDESV (reference sequence).

Sequences were obtained from peripheral blood. This clonotype originated in a woman aged 18-29 years with stable Graves' hyperthyroidism. The V and J genes are TRBV11-1 and TRBJ1-5; the match to TRBD1 covers 7 bases. CDR3 DNA: TGTGCCAGCAGCTTAGGTCGAGGGGGCTACAATCAGCCCCAGCATTTT. Its protein is CASSLGRGGYNQPQHF.